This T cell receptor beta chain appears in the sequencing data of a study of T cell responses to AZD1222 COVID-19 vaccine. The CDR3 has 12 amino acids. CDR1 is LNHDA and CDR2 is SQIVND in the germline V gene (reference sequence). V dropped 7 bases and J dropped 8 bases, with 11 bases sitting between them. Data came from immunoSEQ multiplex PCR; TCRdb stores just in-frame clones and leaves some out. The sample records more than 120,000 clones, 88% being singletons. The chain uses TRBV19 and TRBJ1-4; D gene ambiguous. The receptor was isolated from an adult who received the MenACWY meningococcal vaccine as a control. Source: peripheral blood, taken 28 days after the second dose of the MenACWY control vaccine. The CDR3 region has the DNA TGTGCCAGTAACACCGACACCGAAAAACTGTTTTTT. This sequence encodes CASNTDTEKLFF.